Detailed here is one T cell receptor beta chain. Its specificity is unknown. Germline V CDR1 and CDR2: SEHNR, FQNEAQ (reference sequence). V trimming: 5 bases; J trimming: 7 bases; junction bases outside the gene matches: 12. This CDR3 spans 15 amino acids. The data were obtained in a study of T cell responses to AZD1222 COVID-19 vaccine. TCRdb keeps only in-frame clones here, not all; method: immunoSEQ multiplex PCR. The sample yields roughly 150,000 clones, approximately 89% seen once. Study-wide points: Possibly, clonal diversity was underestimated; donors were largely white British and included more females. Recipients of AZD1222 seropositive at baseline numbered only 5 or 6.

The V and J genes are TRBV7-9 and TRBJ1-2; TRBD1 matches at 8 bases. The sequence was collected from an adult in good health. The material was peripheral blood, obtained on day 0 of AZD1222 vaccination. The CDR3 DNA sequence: TGTGCCAGCAGCGGAAGCATCGGACAGGGAATTGGCTACACCTTC. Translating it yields CASSGSIGQGIGYTF.